Listed below are T cell receptor beta chains from one sample, sequenced in a study of cytomegalovirus exposure and HLA in healthy donors. Measured with immunoSEQ multiplex PCR; TCRdb has only the in-frame clones, and not every one. The table lists fewer than 200,000 clones, around 80% of them singletons. The sample was PBMCs. The source is a woman in her twenties or thirties in good health and CMV-seropositive. Both conserved end residues are part of each CDR3. Each record gives: D gene, J gene, V gene, clone size, CDR3 DNA, CDR3 protein. A D gene is named only where the DNA matches it firmly. Expanded clones are given a class, and other clones once, few, many or no size at all.

>TRBD1|TRBJ1-5|TRBV6-1|few
TGTGCCAGCAGCTCCAGGGGGCAGCCCCAGCATTTT
CASSSRGQPQHF
>NA|TRBJ2-6|TRBV28|NA
TGTGCCAGCAGTCTCCCGACAGGAACAGGGTTAATCTCTGGGGCCAACGTCCTGACTTTC
CASSLPTGTGLISGANVLTF
>NA|TRBJ1-1|TRBV4-3|NA
TGCGCCAGCAGCCAAGATCCAGAACCCCGGAACACTGAAGCTTTCTTT
CASSQDPEPRNTEAFF
>NA|TRBJ2-2|TRBV13|NA
TGTGCCAGCAGCTTTCCACGGGGGTGGAACACCGGGGAGCTGTTTTTT
CASSFPRGWNTGELFF
>TRBD2|TRBJ2-1|TRBV5-1|NA
TGCGCCAGCAGCAAGGTTGAACGGGGGGGCCTTTCCTACAATGAGCAGTTCTTC
CASSKVERGGLSYNEQFF
>TRBD1|TRBJ2-2|TRBV9|NA
TGTGCCAGCATGACTCCCGGGACAGGGACCGGCGGGGAGCTGTTTTTT
CASMTPGTGTGGELFF
>TRBD1|TRBJ2-7|TRBV10-3|once
TGTGCCATCGGGACAGGGGGCCTCGAGCAGTACTTC
CAIGTGGLEQYF
>NA|TRBJ1-5|TRBV19|NA
TGTGCCAGTAGTATCGGGACAAATCAGCCCCAGCATTTT
CASSIGTNQPQHF
>NA|TRBJ1-1|TRBV30|NA
TGTGCCTGGACTGGGGACGGGGGGAACACTGAAGCTTTCTTT
CAWTGDGGNTEAFF
>NA|TRBJ2-3|TRBV5-1|NA
TGCGCCAGCCAAGATCTAGCTTCAAACACAGATACGCAGTATTTT
CASQDLASNTDTQYF
>TRBD1|TRBJ2-7|TRBV5-1|once
TGCGCCAGCAGCTCCCAGGACAGGGCCTACGAGCAGTACTTC
CASSSQDRAYEQYF
>NA|TRBJ1-6|TRBV5-1|NA
TGCGCCAGCAGCTCTTCAGGGGCTAATTCACCCCTCCACTTT
CASSSSGANSPLHF
>TRBD2|TRBJ2-3|TRBV7-2|NA
TGTGCCAGCAGCTTAGTGGCTAGCGGGGGGGCGGTAGATACGCAGTATTTT
CASSLVASGGAVDTQYF
>NA|TRBJ1-1|TRBV6-5|NA
TGTGCCAGCAGTTACATATCAGGGTCTGAAGCTTTCTTT
CASSYISGSEAFF
>TRBD2|TRBJ2-7|TRBV28|NA
TGTGCCAGCAGTTTTCTAGCGGGGGGGCTCGAACAAACCTACGAGCAGTACTTC
CASSFLAGGLEQTYEQYF
>TRBD1|TRBJ1-2|TRBV2|NA
TGTGCCAGCAGCGACAGGGAAACGGACGGCTACACCTTC
CASSDRETDGYTF
>NA|TRBJ1-2|TRBV5-1|NA
TGCGCCAGCAGCTTGGCCGGGACAAGCTATGGCTACACCTTC
CASSLAGTSYGYTF
>NA|TRBJ2-3|TRBV9|NA
TGTGCCAGCAGCGTAGCCCAGGTCTGGGAGCCCACAGATACGCAGTATTTT
CASSVAQVWEPTDTQYF
>NA|TRBJ2-3|TRBV6-6|NA
TGTGCCAGCAGTTACAGTGAGGCGGGGGCCCGGGGGGAGTATTTT
CASSYSEAGARGEYF
>TRBD1|TRBJ2-7|TRBV4-3|NA
TGCGCCAGCGGCCAGGTGACAGGGGTAGAAGACGAGCAGTACTTC
CASGQVTGVEDEQYF
>TRBD2|TRBJ2-7|TRBV30|once
TGTGCCTGGAGTCCGGGACTAGCGGGGGCCTTTCGGAACGAGCAGTACTTC
CAWSPGLAGAFRNEQYF
>NA|TRBJ1-1|TRBV6-5|few
TGTGCCAGCAGTTATAGGTCGGGTGAAGCTTTCTTT
CASSYRSGEAFF
>TRBD1|TRBJ2-7|TRBV5-1|NA
TGCGCCAGCAGCCAGTATGACAGGGAGACCGCTGCCTACGAGCAGTACTTC
CASSQYDRETAAYEQYF
>TRBD1|TRBJ1-2|TRBV5-4|NA
TGTGCCAGCAGCTGGGACAGGACTAACTATGGCTACACCTTC
CASSWDRTNYGYTF
>NA|TRBJ2-1|TRBV12-5|NA
TGTGCTAGCTCGACTGGTTACAATGAGCAGTTCTTC
CASSTGYNEQFF
>TRBD2|TRBJ2-7|TRBV7-2|NA
TGTGCCAGCAGCTTAGCGGGTAGCGGGTTCCCCTACGAGCAGTACTTC
CASSLAGSGFPYEQYF
>NA|TRBJ2-7|TRBV6-5|once
TGTGCCAGCAGTTACCTCGGGACATTGTCCTACGAGCAGTACTTC
CASSYLGTLSYEQYF
>NA|TRBJ2-7|TRBV18|NA
TGTGCCAGCTCACCCCAATCAGGCGCCGAGCAGTACTTC
CASSPQSGAEQYF
>NA|TRBJ1-5|TRBV5-6|NA
TGTGCCAGCAGCTTCGGGGTGAGGAGCAATCAGCCCCAGCATTTT
CASSFGVRSNQPQHF
>TRBD1|TRBJ1-2|TRBV11-2|NA
TGTGCCAGCAGCTTAGGGACAGGGGCGGACTATGGCTACACCTTC
CASSLGTGADYGYTF
>NA|TRBJ1-1|TRBV4-2|NA
TGTGCCAGCAGCCAAGAATTTAGATATTCGAACACTGAAGCTTTCTTT
CASSQEFRYSNTEAFF
>NA|TRBJ1-1|TRBV7-9|NA
TGTGCCAGCAGCCGAAACGTTGGGGGCCGTTCCGGCACTGAAGCTTTCTTT
CASSRNVGGRSGTEAFF
>TRBD2|TRBJ2-3|TRBV7-2|NA
TGTGCCAGCAGCCGGGGACTAGCGGGGGGTTTCACAGATACGCAGTATTTT
CASSRGLAGGFTDTQYF
>NA|TRBJ1-1|TRBV15|NA
TGTGCCACCAGCAGGGGAGGTGACACTGAAGCTTTCTTT
CATSRGGDTEAFF
>NA|TRBJ1-1|TRBV11-2|NA
TGTGCCAGCAGCTTAGATCCAGGATTGAACACTGAAGCTTTCTTT
CASSLDPGLNTEAFF
>TRBD1|TRBJ1-2|TRBV2|NA
TGTGCCAGCAGTGCCGAGACAGGGGGAAACTATGGCTACACCTTC
CASSAETGGNYGYTF
>NA|TRBJ2-3|TRBV7-2|NA
TGTGCCAGCAGCTTCCCCGACTCCCGAGATACGCAGTATTTT
CASSFPDSRDTQYF
>TRBD1|TRBJ1-2|TRBV28|NA
TGTGCCAGCAGTCCGGGACAGAGCAACTATGGCTACACCTTC
CASSPGQSNYGYTF
>NA|TRBJ1-1|TRBV12-2|NA
TGTGCAAGTCGCCTAATCACCAGGGGCTGGAACACTGAAGCTTTCTTT
CASRLITRGWNTEAFF
>TRBD2|TRBJ2-7|TRBV18|NA
TGTGCCAGCTCACCAGGGCTAGCGGGTCTCTCCTACGAGCAGTACTTC
CASSPGLAGLSYEQYF
>TRBD1|TRBJ1-6|TRBV2|NA
TGTGCCAGCAGACCTACCGGGACAGCTCATTCACCCCTCCACTTT
CASRPTGTAHSPLHF
>NA|TRBJ2-3|TRBV9|NA
TGTGCCAGCAGCGTAGGTCCCAACACAGATACGCAGTATTTT
CASSVGPNTDTQYF